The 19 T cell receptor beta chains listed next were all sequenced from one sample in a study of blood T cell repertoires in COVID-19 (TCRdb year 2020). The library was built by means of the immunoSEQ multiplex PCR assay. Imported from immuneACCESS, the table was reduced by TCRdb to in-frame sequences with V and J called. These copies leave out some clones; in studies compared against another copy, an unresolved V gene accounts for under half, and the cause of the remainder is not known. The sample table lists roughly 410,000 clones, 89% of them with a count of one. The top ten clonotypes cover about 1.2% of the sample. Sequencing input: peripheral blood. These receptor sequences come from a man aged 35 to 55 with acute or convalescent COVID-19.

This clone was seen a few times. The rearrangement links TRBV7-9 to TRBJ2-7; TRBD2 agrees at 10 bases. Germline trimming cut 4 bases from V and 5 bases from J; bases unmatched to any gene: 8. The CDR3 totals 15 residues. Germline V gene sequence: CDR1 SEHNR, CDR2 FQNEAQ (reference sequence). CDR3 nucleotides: TGTGCCAGCAGCTCCCCGAGCGGGGGGGCCCACGAGCAGTACTTC. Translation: CASSSPSGGAHEQYF.

The CDR3 sequence is CATLGDSGASGSYGSYNEQFF. CDR3 DNA: TGTGCCACCCTTGGGGACTCAGGGGCTAGCGGGAGCTACGGGTCTTACAATGAGCAGTTCTTC. This chain connects TRBV19 to TRBJ2-1; 10 bases fit TRBD2. The CDR3 covers 21 residues. V was pared by 10 bases and J by 4 bases, with 28 bases of the junction left unmatched. Germline loops: CDR1 LNHDA, CDR2 SQIVND (reference sequence). Full variable domain (rest looked up from reference TRBV19 and TRBJ2-1): DGGITQSPKYLFRKEGQNVTLSCEQNLNHDAMYWYRQDPGQGLRLIYYSQIVNDFQKGDIAEGYSVSREKKESFPLTVTSAQKNPTAFYLCATLGDSGASGSYGSYNEQFFGPGTRLTVL.

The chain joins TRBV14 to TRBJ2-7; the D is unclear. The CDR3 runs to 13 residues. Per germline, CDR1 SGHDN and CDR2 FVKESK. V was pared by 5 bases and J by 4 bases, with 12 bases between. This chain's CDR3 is CASSGFLGYEQYF. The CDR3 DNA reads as TGTGCCAGCAGCGGGTTCCTCGGGTACGAGCAGTACTTC.

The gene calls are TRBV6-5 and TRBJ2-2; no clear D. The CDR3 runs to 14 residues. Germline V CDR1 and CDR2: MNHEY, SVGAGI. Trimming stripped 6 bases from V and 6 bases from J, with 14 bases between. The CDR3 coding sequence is TGTGCCAGCAGACGACTGTCTGATGCCGGGGAGCTGTTTTTT. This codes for CASRRLSDAGELFF.

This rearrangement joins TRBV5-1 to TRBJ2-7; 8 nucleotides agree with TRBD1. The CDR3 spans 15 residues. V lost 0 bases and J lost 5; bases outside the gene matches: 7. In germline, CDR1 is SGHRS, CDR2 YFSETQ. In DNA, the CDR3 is TGCGCCAGCAGCTTGGAAAAGGACAGGGCTAACGAGCAGTACTTC. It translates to CASSLEKDRANEQYF. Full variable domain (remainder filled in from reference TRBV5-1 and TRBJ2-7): KAGVTQTPRYLIKTRGQQVTLSCSPISGHRSVSWYQQTPGQGLQFLFEYFSETQRNKGNFPGRFSGRQFSNSRSEMNVSTLELGDSALYLCASSLEKDRANEQYFGPGTRLTVT.

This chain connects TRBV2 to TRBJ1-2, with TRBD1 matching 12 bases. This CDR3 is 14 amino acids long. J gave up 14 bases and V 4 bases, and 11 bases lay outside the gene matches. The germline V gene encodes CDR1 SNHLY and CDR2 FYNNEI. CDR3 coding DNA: TGTGCCAGCAGTGGGGACAGGGGGCGGCCAGATTTAACCTTC. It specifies CASSGDRGRPDLTF.

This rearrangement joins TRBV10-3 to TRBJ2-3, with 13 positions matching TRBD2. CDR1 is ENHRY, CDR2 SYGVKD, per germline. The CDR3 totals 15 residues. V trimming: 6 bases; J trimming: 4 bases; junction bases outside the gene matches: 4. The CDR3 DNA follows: TGTGCCATCAGCGGGACTAGCGGGGACGCAGATACGCAGTATTTT. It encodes CAISGTSGDADTQYF.

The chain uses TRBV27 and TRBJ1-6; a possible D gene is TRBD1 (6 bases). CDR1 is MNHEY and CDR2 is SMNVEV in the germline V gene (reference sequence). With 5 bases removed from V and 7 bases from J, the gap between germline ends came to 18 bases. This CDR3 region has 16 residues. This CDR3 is CASSLAYREKNSPLHF. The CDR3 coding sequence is TGTGCCAGCAGTCTCGCATACAGGGAAAAAAATTCACCCCTCCACTTT.

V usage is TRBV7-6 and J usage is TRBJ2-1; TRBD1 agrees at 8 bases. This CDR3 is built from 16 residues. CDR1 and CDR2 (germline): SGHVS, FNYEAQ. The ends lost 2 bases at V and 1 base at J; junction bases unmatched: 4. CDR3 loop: CASSLSGQGSYNEQFF. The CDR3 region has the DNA TGTGCCAGCAGCTTAAGCGGACAGGGATCCTACAATGAGCAGTTCTTC.

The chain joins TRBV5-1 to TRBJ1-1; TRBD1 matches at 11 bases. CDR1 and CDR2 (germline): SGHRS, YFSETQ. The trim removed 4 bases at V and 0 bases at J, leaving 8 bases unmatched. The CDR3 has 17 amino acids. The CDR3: CASSRGTGGPMNTEAFF. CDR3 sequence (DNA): TGCGCCAGCAGCCGAGGGACAGGGGGACCCATGAACACTGAAGCTTTCTTT.

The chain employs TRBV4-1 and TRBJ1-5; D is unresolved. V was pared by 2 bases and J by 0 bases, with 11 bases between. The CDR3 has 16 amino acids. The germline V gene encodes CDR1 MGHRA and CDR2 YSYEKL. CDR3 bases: TGCGCCAGCAGCCAATATGGAGCAGATAGCAATCAGCCCCAGCATTTT. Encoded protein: CASSQYGADSNQPQHF.

The CDR3, as DNA: TGTGCCAGCAGTGACTCGTGGGACAGGGGGCAAGGGGAGCAGTTCTTC. This sequence encodes CASSDSWDRGQGEQFF. The chain links TRBV6-4 to TRBJ2-1; 12 positions match TRBD1. The germline gives CDR1 MRHNA, CDR2 SNTAGT. Unmatched junction bases numbered 7, after V lost 0 bases and J lost 10 bases. CDR3 size: 16 residues.

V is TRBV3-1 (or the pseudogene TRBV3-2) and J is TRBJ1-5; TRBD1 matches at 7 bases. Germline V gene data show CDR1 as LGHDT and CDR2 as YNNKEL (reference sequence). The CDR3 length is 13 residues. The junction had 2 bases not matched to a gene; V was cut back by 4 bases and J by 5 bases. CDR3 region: CASSRDSYQPQHF. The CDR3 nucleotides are TGTGCCAGCAGCCGGGACAGCTATCAGCCCCAGCATTTT.

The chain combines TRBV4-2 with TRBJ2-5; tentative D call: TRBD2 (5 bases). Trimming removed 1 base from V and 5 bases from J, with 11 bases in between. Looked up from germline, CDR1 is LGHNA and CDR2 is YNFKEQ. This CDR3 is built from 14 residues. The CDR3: CASSQGSSLETQYF. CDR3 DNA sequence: TGTGCCAGCAGCCAAGGATCTAGCCTGGAGACCCAGTACTTC.

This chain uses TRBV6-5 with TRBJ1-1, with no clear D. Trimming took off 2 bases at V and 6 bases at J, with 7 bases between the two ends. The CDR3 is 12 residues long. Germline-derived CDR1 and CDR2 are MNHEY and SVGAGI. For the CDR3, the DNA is TGTGCCAGCAGTTACGGTGGGCCTGAAGCTTTCTTT. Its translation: CASSYGGPEAFF.

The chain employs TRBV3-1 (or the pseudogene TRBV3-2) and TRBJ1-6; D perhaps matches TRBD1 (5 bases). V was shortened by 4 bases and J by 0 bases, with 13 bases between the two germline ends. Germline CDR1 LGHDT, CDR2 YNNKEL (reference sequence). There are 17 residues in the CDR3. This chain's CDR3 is CASSRLTDSSYNSPLHF. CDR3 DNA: TGTGCCAGCAGCCGCCTGACAGATAGCTCCTATAATTCACCCCTCCACTTT.

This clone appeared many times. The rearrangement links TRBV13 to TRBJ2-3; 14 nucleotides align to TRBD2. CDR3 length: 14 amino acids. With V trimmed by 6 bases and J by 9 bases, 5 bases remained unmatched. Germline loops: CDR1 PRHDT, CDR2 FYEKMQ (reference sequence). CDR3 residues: CASSSGLAGDTQYF. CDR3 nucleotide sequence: TGTGCCAGCAGTTCGGGACTAGCGGGAGACACGCAGTATTTT.

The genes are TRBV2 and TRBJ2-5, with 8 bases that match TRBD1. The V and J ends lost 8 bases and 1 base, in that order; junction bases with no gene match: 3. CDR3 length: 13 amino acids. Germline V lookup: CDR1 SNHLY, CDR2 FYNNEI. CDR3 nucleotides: TGTGCCAGCGGACAGGGTCCCCAAGAGACCCAGTACTTC. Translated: CASGQGPQETQYF.

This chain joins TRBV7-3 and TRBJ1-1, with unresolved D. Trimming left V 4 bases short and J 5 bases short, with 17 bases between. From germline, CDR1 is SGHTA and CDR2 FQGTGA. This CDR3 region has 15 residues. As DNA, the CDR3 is TGTGCCAGCAGCTCCCTCGGGAGCTCGAGAACTGAAGCTTTCTTT. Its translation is CASSSLGSSRTEAFF.